This TCR beta chain comes out of a study of OX40 agonist ivuxolimab in advanced cancers. Study summary: A male proportion of over 75% was recorded, with mean age about 54 years and range about 23 to 90. It was permissible to have had prior anti-PD-1, anti-PD-L1 or anti-CTLA-4 therapy, and around 43% had some.

The CDR3 is made up of 16 amino acids. As for this clone: Antigen: not known.

Findings and caveats of the study: Both blood CD4+ and CD8+ T cells showed clonal growth by week 6 at 0.1 to 3.0 mg/kg. Patients with a partial response at 0.1-3.0 mg/kg had among the lowest clonal expansion.

Data came from immunoSEQ multiplex PCR; TCRdb stores just in-frame clones and leaves some out. The data hold nearly 45,000 clones, with 89% observed a single time. This TCR was recovered from an adult with an advanced solid tumor such as melanoma, head and neck, liver or kidney cancer. The sample was CD4+ or CD8+ T cells sorted from blood, taken in a trial of the OX40 agonist ivuxolimab. The chain employs TRBV21-1 and TRBJ2-5; the table's D call, TRBD1, has no DNA check behind it. TRBV21-1 is termed a pseudogene. As DNA, the CDR3 is TGTGCCAGCAGCAAAGTGCCGAGGGGGCTTCGAGAGACCCAGTACTTC. Protein: CASSKVPRGLRETQYF.